This is a list of T cell receptor beta chains from one sample in a study of blood T cells in healthy people across ages. Using its own MiXCR run on the 5' RACE reads, TCRdb lists one record per CDR3 protein. The sample holds roughly 1,100,000 distinct CDR3 sequences, approximately 25% seen once. These data were also filed under a second study, of T cells of mothers and their children.

The material sequenced was blood. Receptors originate from a girl aged 2-15 years in good health. The conserved cysteine and the conserved F or W are not part of the CDR3 here.

cdr3_length j_call v_call cdr3_aa
14 TRBJ2-5 TRBV4-1 ASSPIAGVGQETQY
11 TRBJ2-5 TRBV27 ASSLSALGEQY
12 TRBJ1-1 TRBV20-1 SASSPLGNTEAF
13 TRBJ2-7 TRBV20-1 SARDRDREVWEQY
13 TRBJ2-1 TRBV7-2 ASSLEGARYNERF
14 TRBJ2-7 TRBV24-1 ATSDSGRGVSLEQY
9 TRBJ2-3 TRBV29-1 SVGGGDTQY
16 TRBJ2-4 TRBV6-1 ASSEDRMRRRAKNIQY
11 TRBJ2-5 TRBV3-1 ASSQQTQETQY
11 TRBJ1-2 TRBV7-9 ASSQAGGPGYT
13 TRBJ2-5 TRBV4-3 ASSQDLTGGETQY
15 TRBJ2-1 TRBV10-3 AISARLAGAHTSEQF
12 - TRBV12-5 ASGPYEGMDEQF
12 TRBJ1-1 TRBV4-3 ASSQDRRGSTAF
14 TRBJ2-6 TRBV5-6 ASSSTGPSGANVLT
13 TRBJ2-1 TRBV3-1 ASSPSRGSYNEQF
13 TRBJ2-4 TRBV2 ASSGEYGAKNIQY
16 - TRBV6-1 ASSDERVASGRGISQF
12 TRBJ1-2 TRBV7-2 ASSLLRQGYGYT
12 TRBJ2-7 TRBV27 ATRGPGTFYEQY
13 TRBJ2-7 TRBV5-1 ASSLNTVLGYEQY
13 TRBJ1-2 TRBV29-1 SVEELEGEYYGYT
12 TRBJ2-1 TRBV29-1 STSGLDPSNEQF
11 TRBJ2-7 TRBV7-2 ASSFGGTGEQY
10 TRBJ2-4 TRBV28 ASNLGGGIQY
17 TRBJ2-7 TRBV6-1 ASSPRDLTPGSLPYEQY
12 TRBJ1-2 TRBV7-2 ASSLGGSPYGYT
11 TRBJ2-5 TRBV20-1 SARVTGLGAQY
13 TRBJ2-1 TRBV20-1 SAMERWVKNNEQF
12 TRBJ2-7 TRBV10-3 AISLTGTTYEQY
12 TRBJ1-4 TRBV27 ASGLGAGVEKLF
12 TRBJ2-7 TRBV20-1 SASNRGNPYEQY
12 TRBJ2-7 TRBV3-1 ASSHPTGPYEQY
11 TRBJ2-7 TRBV6-1 ASPGRDPGEQY
11 TRBJ2-7 TRBV12-3/TRBV12-4 ASSFSLRYEQY
11 TRBJ2-3 TRBV2 ASSWEPWDTQY
20 TRBJ2-5 TRBV4-2 ASSPGVTPVTSGGALRETQY
11 TRBJ1-1 TRBV7-2 ASTFQGGTEAF
10 TRBJ1-1 TRBV29-1 SVEDRAREAF
11 TRBJ2-4 TRBV24-1 ATSDADRPIQY
13 TRBJ1-5 TRBV20-1 SAILGGTSNQPQH
9 - TRBV20-1 STSGVDEQY
11 TRBJ2-1 TRBV29-1 SVELAGHNEQF
12 TRBJ2-5 TRBV12-3/TRBV12-4 ASSLRTSEGTQY
12 TRBJ2-7 TRBV6-1 ASTNEQGNYEQY